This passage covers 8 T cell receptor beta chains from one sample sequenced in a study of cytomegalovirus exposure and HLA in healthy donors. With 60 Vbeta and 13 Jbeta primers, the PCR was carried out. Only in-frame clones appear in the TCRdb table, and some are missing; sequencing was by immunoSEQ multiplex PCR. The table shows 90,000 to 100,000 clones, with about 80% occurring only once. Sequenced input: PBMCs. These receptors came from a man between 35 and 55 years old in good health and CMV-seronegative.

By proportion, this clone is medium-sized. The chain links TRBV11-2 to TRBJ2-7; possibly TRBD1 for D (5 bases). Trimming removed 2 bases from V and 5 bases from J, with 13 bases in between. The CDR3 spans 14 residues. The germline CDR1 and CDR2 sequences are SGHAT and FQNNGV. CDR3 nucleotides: TGTGCCAGCAGCTTATCAGGGCCCCACAACGAGCAGTACTTC. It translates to CASSLSGPHNEQYF. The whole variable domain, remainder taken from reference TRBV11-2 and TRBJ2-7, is EAGVAQSPRYKIIEKRQSVAFWCNPISGHATLYWYQQILGQGPKLLIQFQNNGVVDDSQLPKDRFSAERLKGVDSTLKIQPAKLEDSAVYLCASSLSGPHNEQYFGPGTRLTVT.

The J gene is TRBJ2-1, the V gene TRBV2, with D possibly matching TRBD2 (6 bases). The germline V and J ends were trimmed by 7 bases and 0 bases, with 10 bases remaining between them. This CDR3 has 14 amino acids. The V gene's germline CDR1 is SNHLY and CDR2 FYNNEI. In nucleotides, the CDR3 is TGTGCCAGCATGCCGGGACTCTCCTACAATGAGCAGTTCTTC. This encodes CASMPGLSYNEQFF.

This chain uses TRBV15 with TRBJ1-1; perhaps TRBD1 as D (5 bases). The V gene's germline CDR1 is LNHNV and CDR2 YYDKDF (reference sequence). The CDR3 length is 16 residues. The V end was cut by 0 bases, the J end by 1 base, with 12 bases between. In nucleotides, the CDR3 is TGTGCCACCAGCAGAGATTCAGGGCACAAGAACACTGAAGCTTTCTTT. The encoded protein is CATSRDSGHKNTEAFF.

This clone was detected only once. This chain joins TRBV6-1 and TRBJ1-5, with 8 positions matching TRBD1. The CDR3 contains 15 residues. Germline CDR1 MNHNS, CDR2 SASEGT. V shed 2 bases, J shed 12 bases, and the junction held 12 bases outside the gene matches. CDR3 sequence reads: CASSENPDRAQGQHF. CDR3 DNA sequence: TGTGCCAGCAGTGAAAACCCGGACAGGGCCCAGGGCCAGCATTTT.

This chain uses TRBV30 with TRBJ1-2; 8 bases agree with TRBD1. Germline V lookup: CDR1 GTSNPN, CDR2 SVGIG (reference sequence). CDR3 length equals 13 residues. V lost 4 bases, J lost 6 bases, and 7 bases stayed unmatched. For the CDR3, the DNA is TGTGCCTGGACCGGGACAGGTGTTAATGGCTACACCTTC. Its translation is CAWTGTGVNGYTF.

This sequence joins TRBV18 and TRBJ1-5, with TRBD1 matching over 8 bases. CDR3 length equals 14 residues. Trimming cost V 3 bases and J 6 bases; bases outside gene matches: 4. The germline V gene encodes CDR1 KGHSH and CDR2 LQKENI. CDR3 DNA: TGTGCCAGCTCACCCGACAGGGGCCTTCAGCCCCAGCATTTT. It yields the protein CASSPDRGLQPQHF.

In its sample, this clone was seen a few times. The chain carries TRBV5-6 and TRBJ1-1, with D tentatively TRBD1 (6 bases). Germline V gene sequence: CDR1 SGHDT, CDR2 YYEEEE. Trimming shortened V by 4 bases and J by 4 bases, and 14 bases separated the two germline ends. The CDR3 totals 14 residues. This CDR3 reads CASSRRGEGTEAFF. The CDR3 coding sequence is TGTGCCAGCAGCCGAAGGGGGGAGGGCACTGAAGCTTTCTTT.

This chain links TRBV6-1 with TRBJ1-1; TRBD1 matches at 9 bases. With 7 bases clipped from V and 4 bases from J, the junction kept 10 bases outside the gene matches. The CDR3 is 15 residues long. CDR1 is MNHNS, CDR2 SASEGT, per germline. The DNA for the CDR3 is TGTGCCAGCAACTGGGACAGGGAAGTTGGCACTGAAGCTTTCTTT. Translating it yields CASNWDREVGTEAFF.